This T cell receptor beta chain was documented in a study of CD8 T cells in ankylosing spondylitis. One entry per CDR3 protein, called by TCRdb with MiXCR from the 5' RACE reads. The sample consists of 650,000 to 800,000 distinct CDR3 sequences, 19% of them appearing once. Concerning this clonotype itself: What it binds is not known.

CDR1 is SQVTM and CDR2 is ANQGSEA in the germline V gene. The CDR3 has 15 residues. Trimming left V 4 bases short and J 4 bases short, with 19 bases between. The study, taken as a whole, reports: What appeared characteristic of ankylosing spondylitis blood was a TCR beta motif of about eight highly homologous variants.

The TCR comes from a male donor with ankylosing spondylitis. Sequenced material: blood, either unsorted or a sorted T cell fraction (not recorded which). The chain joins TRBV29-1 to TRBJ1-2; D call uncertain. The CDR3 loop is CSVGGRPSDAYGYTF. The CDR3 bases are TGCAGCGTTGGAGGACGACCTTCTGATGCCTATGGCTACACCTTC. The full variable domain, rest sourced from reference TRBV29-1 and TRBJ1-2, is SAVISQKPSRDICQRGTSLTIQCQVDSQVTMMFWYRQQPGQSLTLIATANQGSEATYESGFVIDKFPISRPNLTFSTLTVSNMSPEDSSIYLCSVGGRPSDAYGYTFGSGTRLTVV.